This T cell receptor (beta chain) was recovered during a study of T cell responses to AZD1222 COVID-19 vaccine. Study-level results: Repertoire sampling was restricted to post-peak T cell response timepoints. Donors, mostly white British, included more females; clonal diversity was possibly underestimated.

Method: immunoSEQ multiplex PCR; TCRdb's copy keeps in-frame clones and lacks some. The top ten hold about 3% of the sample, which has more than 150,000 clones, over 70% seen once. This clone is a singleton in its sample. Its antigen is not identified. Trimming took 6 bases from V and 5 from J; bases not matched to a gene: 7. CDR1 and CDR2 (germline): MGHDK, SYGVNS. This CDR3 contains 14 residues. The chain uses TRBV25-1 and TRBJ2-3, with 8 bases identical to TRBD2. The sequence came from an adult in good health. Sequences were derived from peripheral blood, sampled on day 0 of MenACWY control vaccination. CDR3 region: CASRRAGGGDTQYF. DNA for the CDR3: TGTGCCAGCAGGCGGGCCGGGGGGGGAGATACGCAGTATTTT.